The rows below give T cell receptor beta chains drawn from one sample of a study of cytomegalovirus exposure and HLA in healthy donors. Clones were read by immunoSEQ multiplex PCR, and TCRdb kept only the in-frame ones, dropping some. The data show around 240,000 clones, about four fifths seen once. Source material: PBMCs. Receptors originate from a woman aged 40 to 50 in good health and CMV-seropositive. CDR3s include the opening cysteine and the closing phenylalanine or tryptophan. For some rows the clone size is stated as once, few or many, or as a class when expanded; others skip it.

>TRBV5-1|once
CASSSTGDQPQHF
>TRBV20-1|NA
CSAETGGEQYF
>TRBV12-5|NA
CASGKGVSGIDYEQYF
>TRBV5-1|NA
CASSLAGQGASGANVLTF
>TRBV11-3|NA
CASSLGDRTYEQYF
>TRBV25-1|NA
CASSVGGEYEQYF
>TRBV11-2|NA
CASTPDSFNYGYTF
>TRBV30|NA
CAWRPLLRLAGTKSYEQYF
>TRBV5-1|once
CASSFTGDTGELFF
>TRBV4-3|NA
CASSQGARGASEQYF
>TRBV2|NA
CASSEARGRSQPQHF
>TRBV2|few
CASSPHAWTGHNEQFF
>TRBV19|once
CATTIKLGLNGYTF
>TRBV19|few
CASSPTPGKREQYF
>TRBV11-3|NA
CASSPGRYVFKNIQYF
>TRBV5-6|NA
CASSLFGGLTSGYTF
>TRBV7-2|NA
CASSRNRGGNQPQHF
>TRBV29-1|NA
CSVAGVNSNQPQHF
>TRBV10-3|NA
CAISESEGGARTEAFF
>TRBV27|NA
CASSLRQGSYSNQPQHF
>TRBV6-6|once
CASSLGTSGSYEQYF
>TRBV9|NA
CANTAGGDMAPLHF
>TRBV19|NA
CASSYQGGTGELFF
>TRBV5-1|NA
CASSLQIAGGGNEQFF
>TRBV6-5|once
CASSSTSGGYTGELFF
>TRBV10-2|NA
CASSESRGHNYGYTF
>TRBV18|once
CASSPGPPGEQFF
>TRBV7-8|NA
CASSLASGSHNEQFF
>TRBV27|NA
CASSWSGQGTYGYTF
>TRBV10-3|NA
CAISDTGTEETQYF
>TRBV15|NA
CATRIQRGNYNEQFF
>TRBV9|once
CASRGTGAGNTIYF
>TRBV7-2|NA
CASSSTGSPYEQYF
>TRBV19|NA
CASSISGSTGELFF
>TRBV6-1|NA
CASSGIGNEQFF
>TRBV7-2|NA
CASSYQGGGGETQYF
>TRBV21-1|NA
CASSKESEMRATTEAFF
>TRBV27|few
CASRISQGSSYNEQFF
>TRBV7-2|few
CASSPAGALYNEQFF
>TRBV5-1|NA
CASSVTSGSSYEQYF
>TRBV10-3|few
CAIRMQGEVGAFF
>TRBV27|NA
CASTPGQGPNQPQHF
>TRBV5-6|NA
CASRQTGLNEKLFF